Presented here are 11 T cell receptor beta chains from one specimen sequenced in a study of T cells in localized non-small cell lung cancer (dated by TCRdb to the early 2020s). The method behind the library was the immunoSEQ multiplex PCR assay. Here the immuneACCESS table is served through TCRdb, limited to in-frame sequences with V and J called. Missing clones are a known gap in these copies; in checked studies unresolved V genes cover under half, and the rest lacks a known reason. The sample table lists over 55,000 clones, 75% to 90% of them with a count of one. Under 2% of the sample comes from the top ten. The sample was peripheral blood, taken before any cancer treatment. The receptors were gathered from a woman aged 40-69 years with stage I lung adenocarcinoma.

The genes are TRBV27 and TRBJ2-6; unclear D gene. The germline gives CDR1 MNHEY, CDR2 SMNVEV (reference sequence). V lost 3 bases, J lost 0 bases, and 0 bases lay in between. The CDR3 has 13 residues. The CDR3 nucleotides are TGTGCCAGCAGTTTCTCTGGGGCCAACGTCCTGACTTTC. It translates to CASSFSGANVLTF.

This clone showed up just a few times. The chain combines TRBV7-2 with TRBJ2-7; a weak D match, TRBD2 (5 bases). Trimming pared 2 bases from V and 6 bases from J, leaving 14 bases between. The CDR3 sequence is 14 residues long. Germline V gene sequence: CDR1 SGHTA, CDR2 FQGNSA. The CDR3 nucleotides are TGTGCCAGCAGCTTACAGTGGGAGCGTCCCGAGCAGTACTTC. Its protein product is CASSLQWERPEQYF.

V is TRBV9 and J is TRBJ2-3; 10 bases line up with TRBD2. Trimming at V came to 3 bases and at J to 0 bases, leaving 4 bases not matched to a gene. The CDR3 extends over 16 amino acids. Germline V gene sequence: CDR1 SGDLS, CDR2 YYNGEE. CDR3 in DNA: TGTGCCAGCAGCGCCGGACTAGCGGCCAGCACAGATACGCAGTATTTT. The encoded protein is CASSAGLAASTDTQYF.

The DNA for the CDR3 is TGTGCCAGCAGCCTCCCCGGGGGTGAAGCTTTCTTT. It is translated as CASSLPGGEAFF. J is TRBJ1-1 and V is TRBV11-3; D is perhaps TRBD1 (5 bases). V lost 5 bases, J lost 7 bases, and 11 bases lay in between. The germline V gene encodes CDR1 SGHNT and CDR2 YENEEA. The CDR3 is 12 amino acids. Based on the CDR3 plus reference TRBV11-3 and TRBJ1-1, the full variable domain is EAGVVQSPRYKIIEKKQPVAFWCNPISGHNTLYWYLQNLGQGPELLIRYENEEAVDDSQLPKDRFSAERLKGVDSTLKIQPAELGDSAVYLCASSLPGGEAFFGQGTRLTVV.

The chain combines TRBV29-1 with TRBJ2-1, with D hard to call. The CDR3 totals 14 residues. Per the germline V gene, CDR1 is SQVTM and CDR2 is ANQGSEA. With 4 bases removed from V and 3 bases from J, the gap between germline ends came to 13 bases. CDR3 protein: CSVAKGALYNEQFF. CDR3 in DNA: TGCAGCGTTGCGAAGGGCGCGCTCTACAATGAGCAGTTCTTC.

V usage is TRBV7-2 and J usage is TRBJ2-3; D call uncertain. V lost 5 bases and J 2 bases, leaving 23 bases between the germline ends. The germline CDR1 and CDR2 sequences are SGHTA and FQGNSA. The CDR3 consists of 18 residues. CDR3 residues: CASSQSRRTATHTDTQYF. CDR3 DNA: TGTGCCAGCAGCCAATCCCGCCGGACGGCAACACACACAGATACGCAGTATTTT.

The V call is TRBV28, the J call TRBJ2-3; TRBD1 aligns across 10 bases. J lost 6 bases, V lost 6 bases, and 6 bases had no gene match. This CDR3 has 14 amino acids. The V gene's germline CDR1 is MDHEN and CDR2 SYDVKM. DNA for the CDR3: TGTGCCAGCAGGAAAGGGACAGGGGACGATACGCAGTATTTT. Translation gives CASRKGTGDDTQYF.

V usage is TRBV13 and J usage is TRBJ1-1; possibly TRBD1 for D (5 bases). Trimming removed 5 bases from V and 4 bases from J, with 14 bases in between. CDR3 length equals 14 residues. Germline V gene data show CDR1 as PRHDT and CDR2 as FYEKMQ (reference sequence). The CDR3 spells CASSGVRGRTEAFF. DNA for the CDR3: TGTGCCAGCAGCGGCGTAAGGGGACGCACTGAAGCTTTCTTT.

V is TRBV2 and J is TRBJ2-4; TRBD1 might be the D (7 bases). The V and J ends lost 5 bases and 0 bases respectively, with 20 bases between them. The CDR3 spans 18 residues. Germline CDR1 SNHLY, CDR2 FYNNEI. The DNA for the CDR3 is TGTGCCAGCAGTACCTCCAATCCAGGGGGGATAGCCAAAAACATTCAGTACTTC. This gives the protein CASSTSNPGGIAKNIQYF.

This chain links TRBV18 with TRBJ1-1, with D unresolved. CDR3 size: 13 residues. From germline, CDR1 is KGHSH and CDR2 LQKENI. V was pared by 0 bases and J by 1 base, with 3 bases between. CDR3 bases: TGTGCCAGCTCACCACCGGGGAACACTGAAGCTTTCTTT. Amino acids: CASSPPGNTEAFF.

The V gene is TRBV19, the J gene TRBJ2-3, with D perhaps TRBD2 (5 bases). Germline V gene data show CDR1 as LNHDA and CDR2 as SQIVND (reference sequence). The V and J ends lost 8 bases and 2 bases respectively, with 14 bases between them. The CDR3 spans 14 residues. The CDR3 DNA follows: TGTGCCAGTGTCTCCGGAGCGGCCACAGATACGCAGTATTTT. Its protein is CASVSGAATDTQYF.